The next 30 T cell receptor beta chains were all read from a single sample in a study of post-analysis software for immune sequencing data. Broader study findings: With TRBV5-6, TRBV5-1 and TRBV20-1 included, five TRBV segments were more frequent in patients than in controls.

For these receptors, no antigen is known. cDNA libraries for TCR beta contained unique molecular identifiers. TCRdb reprocessed the PCR reads via MiXCR and lists one record per CDR3 protein. The table lists 180,000 or so distinct CDR3 sequences, 29% of them singletons, with 3.4% in the top ten. Sequenced input: blood. These receptors came from a girl aged 2 to 17 with multiple sclerosis.

The rearrangement joins TRBV20-1 to TRBJ2-7; perhaps TRBD2 as D (7 bases). Germline assignment: CDR1 DFQATT and CDR2 SNEGSKA (reference sequence). This CDR3 spans 14 amino acids. Trimming stripped 3 bases from V and 2 bases from J, with 14 bases between. CDR3 sequence reads: CSASDGGPPYEQYF. The CDR3 region has the DNA TGCAGTGCTAGTGACGGGGGGCCACCCTACGAGCAGTACTTC.

The rearrangement links TRBV29-1 to TRBJ2-5; D may be TRBD1 (6 bases). CDR1 is SQVTM and CDR2 is ANQGSEA in the germline V gene. Trimming left V 4 bases short and J 11 bases short, with 20 bases between. CDR3 size: 13 residues. The CDR3 nucleotides read TGCAGCGTTGCCGGGACAAACAAAAATGAGCAGTACTTC. Translated, it gives CSVAGTNKNEQYF. Based on the CDR3 plus reference TRBV29-1 and TRBJ2-5, the full variable domain is SAVISQKPSRDICQRGTSLTIQCQVDSQVTMMFWYRQQPGQSLTLIATANQGSEATYESGFVIDKFPISRPNLTFSTLTVSNMSPEDSSIYLCSVAGTNKNEQYFGPGTRLLVL.

This clonotype was detected ten times or more. The V and J genes are TRBV29-1 and TRBJ1-2, with 9 bases matching TRBD1. With V trimmed by 7 bases and J by 4 bases, 1 base remained unmatched. CDR3 length: 11 amino acids. Germline V gene lookup returns CDR1 SQVTM and CDR2 ANQGSEA. This chain's CDR3 is CSAGQGYGYTF. The CDR3 nucleotides read TGCAGCGCGGGACAGGGCTATGGCTACACCTTC.

This clonotype was counted ten times or more. This sequence joins TRBV20-1 and TRBJ2-3; possibly TRBD1 for D (5 bases). The CDR3 is 14 amino acids. From germline, CDR1 is DFQATT and CDR2 SNEGSKA (reference sequence). V lost 2 bases and J 3 bases, leaving 12 bases between the germline ends. CDR3 sequence: CSARRGRDTDTQYF. The CDR3 DNA reads as TGCAGTGCTAGAAGGGGCAGGGATACAGATACGCAGTATTTT.

This clonotype was seen repeatedly, ten times or more. The V gene is TRBV25-1, the J gene TRBJ2-5; TRBD2 aligns across 9 bases. Germline V lookup: CDR1 MGHDK, CDR2 SYGVNS. V lost 6 bases, J lost 5 bases, and 7 bases stayed unmatched. The CDR3 totals 14 residues. The CDR3 sequence: CASRGREGLETQYF. The CDR3 coding sequence is TGTGCCAGCAGAGGGCGGGAGGGCCTGGAGACCCAGTACTTC.

V and J are TRBV18 and TRBJ1-1; tentatively, D is TRBD1 (6 bases). Trimming took 5 bases from V and 5 from J, leaving 15 bases between them. The germline V gene encodes CDR1 KGHSH and CDR2 LQKENI. The CDR3 sequence is 14 residues long. The CDR3 DNA reads as TGTGCCAGCTCAATACAGGGTGGTAGGACTGAAGCTTTCTTT. This gives the protein CASSIQGGRTEAFF.

Concerning this clonotype itself: Possible read error: a much larger clone is one base away. The CDR3 carries no conserved terminal phenylalanine or tryptophan, so it likely arises from a read error. This sequence joins TRBV19 and TRBJ2-3; 7 nucleotides align to TRBD2. V dropped 3 bases and J dropped 4; count of bases not matched to a gene: 4. Per the germline V gene, CDR1 is LNHDA and CDR2 is SQIVND (reference sequence). This CDR3 contains 14 residues. The CDR3 DNA is TGTGCCAGTAGTATCTATCGGGAGGCAGATACGCAGTATCTT. Its protein is CASSIYREADTQYL.

V is TRBV12-3 or TRBV12-4 and J is TRBJ1-2; D is unresolved. The V gene lost 7 bases and the J gene lost 7 bases, with 13 bases spanning the gap. CDR3 size: 12 residues. The CDR3 DNA follows: TGTGCCAGCACCGCCGGGATGCGTGGCTACACCTTC. This codes for CASTAGMRGYTF.

The genes are TRBV6-1 and TRBJ1-2, with D possibly TRBD1 on 6 matching bases. The CDR3 has 14 amino acids. Germline CDR1 is MNHNS and CDR2 is SASEGT. The V end lost 6 bases, the J end lost 8 bases, and 19 bases lay between the germline ends. The CDR3 is CASRSRQQGRGYTF. The CDR3, as DNA: TGTGCCAGCAGAAGCCGACAACAGGGCCGGGGCTACACCTTC.

In its sample, this clonotype was seen many times. CDR3 amino acids: CASSLIQGSSSPLHF. The CDR3 DNA sequence: TGTGCCAGCAGCTTGATACAGGGGTCGAGTTCACCCCTCCACTTT. V is TRBV5-6 and J is TRBJ1-6; 7 bases match TRBD1. This CDR3 region has 15 residues. CDR1 SGHDT and CDR2 YYEEEE come from the germline V gene. J lost 9 bases, V lost 1 base, and 7 bases had no gene match.

The chain employs TRBV18 and TRBJ2-2; D gene unclear. V was shortened by 3 bases and J by 2 bases, with 7 bases between the two germline ends. CDR3 size: 14 residues. Germline CDR1 is KGHSH and CDR2 is LQKENI. The CDR3 DNA follows: TGTGCCAGCTCACCGCCGCTCAACACCGGGGAGCTGTTTTTT. Encoded protein: CASSPPLNTGELFF.

The chain employs TRBV12-3 or TRBV12-4 and TRBJ1-5, with 8 bases lining up with TRBD1. The trim removed 6 bases at V and 5 bases at J, leaving 6 bases unmatched. The CDR3 has 14 residues. The CDR3 reads CASSEGQGDQPQHF. The CDR3 bases are TGTGCCAGCAGCGAAGGACAGGGTGATCAGCCCCAGCATTTT.

This chain connects TRBV7-8 to TRBJ1-1, with a tentative D call TRBD1 (5 bases). This CDR3 contains 14 residues. From germline, CDR1 is SGHVS and CDR2 FQNEAQ. Trimming took off 6 bases at V and 3 bases at J, with 14 bases between the two ends. The CDR3 nucleotides read TGTGCCAGCAGATCCCGGTGGGGGGACACTGAAGCTTTCTTT. It translates to CASRSRWGDTEAFF.

The chain is built from TRBV7-8 and TRBJ1-1; 9 bases match TRBD1. Germline-derived CDR1 and CDR2 are SGHVS and FQNEAQ. This CDR3 has 15 amino acids. J lost 1 base, V lost 6 bases, and 6 bases had no gene match. CDR3 nucleotides: TGTGCCAGCAGGACAAAGGACAGGGGGAACACTGAAGCTTTCTTT. Protein sequence: CASRTKDRGNTEAFF.

This clonotype was counted a few times. The CDR3 loop is CSARDYGTGFYEQYF. CDR3 in DNA: TGCAGTGCTAGAGATTACGGGACAGGATTCTACGAGCAGTACTTC. J is TRBJ2-7 and V is TRBV20-1; 8 bases match TRBD1. The CDR3 has 15 amino acids. Germline V CDR1 and CDR2: DFQATT, SNEGSKA (reference sequence). The junction had 7 bases not matched to a gene; V was cut back by 0 bases and J by 3 bases.

With respect to this clonotype: It is unclear where the CDR3 begins or ends on the DNA, so no DNA is shown, and the CDR3 is as TCRdb lists it. This chain links TRBV5-1 with TRBJ2-1; the table gives TRBD2 as D, unverified against the DNA. The germline gives CDR1 SGHRS, CDR2 YFSETQ. The CDR3 length is 15 residues, termini included. The CDR3 loop reads CASSLVAGGINEQVF.

The count of this clonotype is one. This chain uses TRBV6-1 with TRBJ2-7; 7 bases fit TRBD1. The germline gives CDR1 MNHNS, CDR2 SASEGT. The V and J ends lost 2 bases and 4 bases, in that order; junction bases with no gene match: 5. There are 14 residues in the CDR3. Here the CDR3 reads CASSESQGWYEQYF. CDR3 bases: TGTGCCAGCAGTGAATCACAGGGGTGGTACGAGCAGTACTTC.

In this sample, this clonotype turned up many times. CDR3 sequence: CASSLSRGASREQYF. DNA of the CDR3: TGTGCCAGCAGTTTATCTAGGGGCGCCTCGAGGGAGCAGTACTTC. V usage is TRBV12-3 or TRBV12-4 and J usage is TRBJ2-7; D possibly corresponds to TRBD1 (5 bases). Trimming stripped 2 bases from V and 7 bases from J, with 18 bases between. This CDR3 has 15 residues.

The gene calls are TRBV5-1 and TRBJ2-3, with D possibly TRBD1 on 6 matching bases. The V end was cut by 4 bases, the J end by 0 bases, with 15 bases between. In germline, CDR1 is SGHRS, CDR2 YFSETQ. The CDR3 extends over 16 amino acids. The CDR3, as DNA: TGCGCCAGCAGCCCGGGACACCGAACTAGCACAGATACGCAGTATTTT. It yields the protein CASSPGHRTSTDTQYF.

This clonotype was found a few times. J is TRBJ1-1 and V is TRBV29-1; D gene ambiguous. Trimming left V 5 bases short and J 3 bases short, with 4 bases between. The germline CDR1 and CDR2 sequences are SQVTM and ANQGSEA. The CDR3 spans 10 residues. The CDR3 nucleotides are TGCAGCGTTTATGACACTGAAGCTTTCTTT. Translating gives CSVYDTEAFF.

This clonotype has just one count. Possible read error: a much larger clone is one base away. The chain links TRBV12-3 or TRBV12-4 to TRBJ2-7; 15 nucleotides line up with TRBD2. The CDR3 spans 16 residues. This chain's CDR3 is CASSNIGTSGGYGQYF. CDR3 coding DNA: TGTGCCAGCAGTAACATAGGGACTAGCGGGGGGTACGGGCAGTACTTC.

This rearrangement joins TRBV24-1 to TRBJ2-4; 9 positions match TRBD1. J gave up 6 bases and V 0 bases, and 5 bases lay outside the gene matches. Germline CDR1 reads KGHDR; CDR2 reads SFDVKD. CDR3 size: 16 residues. Written as DNA, the CDR3 is TGTGCCACCAGTGATTTGCTTGGGACAGGGACAAACATTCAGTACTTC. Its protein product is CATSDLLGTGTNIQYF.

The J gene is TRBJ1-5, the V gene TRBV25-1; tentative D call: TRBD1 (5 bases). V was shortened by 2 bases and J by 15 bases, with 14 bases between the two germline ends. The CDR3 runs 12 residues. The germline V gene has CDR1 MGHDK and CDR2 SYGVNS. CDR3 sequence reads: CASSEGGGAPHF. For the CDR3, the DNA is TGTGCCAGCAGTGAAGGGGGGGGTGCCCCGCATTTT.

As to this clonotype: A much larger clone differs from this one at a single base, so this may be a read error. CDR3: CRVAIDTNNEQFF. The CDR3 region has the DNA TGCCGCGTTGCCATCGACACCAACAATGAGCAGTTCTTC. This sequence joins TRBV29-1 and TRBJ2-1; the D is unclear. CDR1 is SQVTM, CDR2 ANQGSEA, per germline. The CDR3 is made up of 13 amino acids.

This clonotype has ten or more counts. The chain is built from TRBV29-1 and TRBJ1-1; no definite D call. V dropped 3 bases and J dropped 4 bases, with 12 bases sitting between them. Germline-derived CDR1 and CDR2 are SQVTM and ANQGSEA. This CDR3 is built from 13 residues. The CDR3 nucleotides read TGCAGCGTTGACAGCCGGGTCGGCACTGAAGCTTTCTTT. Protein product: CSVDSRVGTEAFF.

As regards this clonotype: A read error may explain this, as a much larger clone is one base away. This rearrangement joins TRBV11-2 to TRBJ2-7, with D unresolved. The CDR3 runs to 13 residues. CDR1 is SGHAT and CDR2 is FQNNGV in the germline V gene. The CDR3 DNA is TGTGCCGGCAGCATACCACCGACGGACGAGCAGTACTTC. Its protein is CAGSIPPTDEQYF. Supplemented by reference TRBV11-2 and TRBJ2-7, the full variable domain reads EAGVAQSPRYKIIEKRQSVAFWCNPISGHATLYWYQQILGQGPKLLIQFQNNGVVDDSQLPKDRFSAERLKGVDSTLKIQPAKLEDSAVYLCAGSIPPTDEQYFGPGTRLTVT.

As for this clonotype: This may stem from a read error, because a much larger clone lies one nucleotide away. This chain joins TRBV12-3 or TRBV12-4 and TRBJ2-5, with D tentatively TRBD1 or TRBD2 (6 bases each). There are 14 residues in the CDR3. Written as DNA, the CDR3 is TGTGCCAGCAGTTTGAAGGGGGGCGAGGAGACCCGGTACTTC. It codes for CASSLKGGEETRYF.

The chain couples TRBV7-2 to TRBJ1-5; D gene unclear. V lost 1 base and J 3 bases, leaving 7 bases between the germline ends. This CDR3 comprises 14 residues. The germline V gene has CDR1 SGHTA and CDR2 FQGNSA. The CDR3 spells CASSLVRNNQPQHF. In DNA form, the CDR3 reads TGTGCCAGCAGCTTAGTCCGGAACAATCAGCCCCAGCATTTT.

J is TRBJ1-5 and V is TRBV28; tentative D call: TRBD1 (6 bases). Germline CDR1 and CDR2: MDHEN and SYDVKM. V lost 3 bases and J 2 bases, leaving 11 bases between the germline ends. This CDR3 has 15 residues. The CDR3 nucleotides read TGTGCCAGCAGTTTGATACAGGGAGGCAATCAGCCCCAGCATTTT. This codes for CASSLIQGGNQPQHF.

V and J are TRBV6-5 and TRBJ1-2; 7 bases fit TRBD1. There are 15 residues in the CDR3. With 7 bases clipped from V and 7 bases from J, the junction kept 15 bases outside the gene matches. CDR1 is MNHEY and CDR2 is SVGAGI in the germline V gene. The CDR3 loop reads CASTQRQGGSAGYTF. The CDR3, as DNA: TGTGCCAGCACCCAGCGACAGGGAGGTAGTGCTGGCTACACCTTC.